The 23 T cell receptor beta chains listed next were all sequenced from one sample in a study of shared clonotypes between healthy human individuals. Naivety among CD8 cells was defined by CD45RO negativity and positive CCR7 selection, thereby excluding terminally differentiated effector memory CD45RA+ cells. The method was immunoSEQ multiplex PCR; TCRdb's version includes in-frame clones alone and lacks a portion of them. This sample has 2 million or so clones, with about 95% found just once. Input material: naive CD8+ T cells sorted from blood. These receptors originate from a man between 18 and 29 years old in good health.

The rearrangement joins TRBV6-1 to TRBJ1-1; the D gene is possibly TRBD1 (5 bases). Germline-derived CDR1 and CDR2 are MNHNS and SASEGT. V was trimmed by 0 bases and J by 4 bases, leaving 21 bases between them. The CDR3 runs to 18 residues. The CDR3: CASSEARIVGKGTTEAFF. The CDR3 DNA is TGTGCCAGCAGTGAAGCGCGGATAGTAGGGAAGGGGACCACTGAAGCTTTCTTT.

In this sample, this clone turned up once. V is TRBV10-3 and J is TRBJ2-2; D not resolved. Deletions cut 7 bases from V and 1 base from J, with 13 bases between. CDR1 ENHRY and CDR2 SYGVKD come from the germline V gene. CDR3 length: 15 residues. The CDR3, as DNA: TGTGCCATCACTCCCGAGGCCGAGAACACCGGGGAGCTGTTTTTT. It is translated as CAITPEAENTGELFF.

A few counts support this clone. This chain uses TRBV6-5 with TRBJ2-7; D remains unclear. Trimming shortened V by 0 bases and J by 2 bases, and 11 bases separated the two germline ends. CDR3 length: 15 amino acids. Germline V gives CDR1 MNHEY, CDR2 SVGAGI. CDR3 sequence: CASSYSIGITYEQYF. The DNA for the CDR3 is TGTGCCAGCAGTTACTCGATTGGGATCACCTACGAGCAGTACTTC.

This chain joins TRBV6-1 and TRBJ1-1, with D uncertain. V dropped 3 bases and J dropped 1 base, with 9 bases sitting between them. The CDR3 has 14 residues. CDR1 and CDR2 (germline): MNHNS, SASEGT. The CDR3 coding sequence is TGTGCCAGCAGTGATTACGCACCGAACACTGAAGCTTTCTTT. This translates into CASSDYAPNTEAFF.

The rearrangement links TRBV6-5 to TRBJ2-7; D is unclear. The V end lost 3 bases, the J end lost 6 bases, and 12 bases lay between the germline ends. The CDR3 is made up of 13 amino acids. The germline CDR1 and CDR2 sequences are MNHEY and SVGAGI. The CDR3 reads CASSYPEALEQYF. Written as DNA, the CDR3 is TGTGCCAGCAGTTATCCAGAGGCACTCGAGCAGTACTTC.

The V call is TRBV4-1, the J call TRBJ1-5, with TRBD1 matching 8 bases. The CDR3 covers 14 residues. The junction had 3 bases not matched to a gene; V was cut back by 4 bases and J by 4 bases. Germline CDR1 MGHRA, CDR2 YSYEKL. CDR3 DNA: TGCGCCAGCAGCCTTGACAGGGGTAATCAGCCCCAGCATTTT. Translated: CASSLDRGNQPQHF.

The chain combines TRBV7-3 with TRBJ2-2; 8 bases fit TRBD1. Germline loops: CDR1 SGHTA, CDR2 FQGTGA. V gave up 2 bases and J gave up 5 bases; unmatched junction bases: 10. The CDR3 covers 17 residues. The CDR3 protein is CASSLGALQGATGELFF. CDR3 sequence (DNA): TGTGCCAGCAGCTTAGGCGCCCTTCAGGGGGCGACCGGGGAGCTGTTTTTT.

About this clone: In the same sample, other DNA sequences code for this CDR3. The CDR3 loop reads CASSYGGETYGYTF. Written as DNA, the CDR3 is TGTGCCAGCAGTTACGGGGGAGAGACCTATGGCTACACCTTC. The V and J genes are TRBV6-5 and TRBJ1-2, with D perhaps TRBD1 (5 bases). The CDR3 has 14 residues. The V end lost 2 bases, the J end lost 4 bases, and 11 bases lay between the germline ends. Germline CDR1 and CDR2: MNHEY and SVGAGI.

J is TRBJ2-7 and V is TRBV6-5; TRBD2 agrees at 10 bases. J lost 6 bases, V lost 7 bases, and 6 bases had no gene match. The germline gives CDR1 MNHEY, CDR2 SVGAGI. This CDR3 is 13 amino acids long. CDR3 amino acids: CASTGLASIEQYF. The CDR3 nucleotides read TGTGCCAGCACGGGACTAGCGTCGATCGAGCAGTACTTC.

This rearrangement joins TRBV30 to TRBJ2-5, with 7 positions matching TRBD2. Matching the DNA end better, TRBJ2-7 makes the J call doubtful. Germline CDR1 and CDR2: GTSNPN and SVGIG (reference sequence). This CDR3 is 13 amino acids long. The CDR3 loop is CAWSRGGNYEQYF. The CDR3, as DNA: TGTGCCTGGAGTAGGGGAGGGAACTACGAGCAGTACTTC.

The CDR3 DNA reads as TGTGCCAGCAGCCCTCATAGCGGGAGCACAGATACGCAGTATTTT. It specifies CASSPHSGSTDTQYF. This chain joins TRBV7-2 and TRBJ2-3; TRBD2 aligns across 7 bases. The CDR3 has 15 amino acids. CDR1 and CDR2 from the germline V gene are SGHTA and FQGNSA. Losses at the gene ends were 5 bases for V and 0 bases for J; bases not matched to a gene: 5.

V gene TRBV12-1 combines with J gene TRBJ2-7; whether TRBD2, the table's D call, matches the DNA was not checked. TRBV12-1 is a listed pseudogene. This CDR3 contains 15 residues. The CDR3 bases are TGTGCCAGCAGCCCACCACCCGGGGGGCTGAACGAGCAGTACTTC. Translating it yields CASSPPPGGLNEQYF.

For this clone: This specimen includes other DNA sequences encoding the same CDR3. This chain links TRBV6-1 with TRBJ2-7; TRBD1 matches 8 bases. V lost 6 bases and J lost 2; bases outside the gene matches: 6. Germline-derived CDR1 and CDR2 are MNHNS and SASEGT. The CDR3 is made up of 14 amino acids. The CDR3 bases are TGTGCCAGCAGCGTGGGACAGGATACCTACGAGCAGTACTTC. It specifies CASSVGQDTYEQYF.

The V and J genes are TRBV4-2 and TRBJ2-5, with 14 bases that match TRBD2. J lost 5 bases, V lost 4 bases, and 9 bases had no gene match. The CDR3 covers 17 residues. Per the germline V gene, CDR1 is LGHNA and CDR2 is YNFKEQ. CDR3 nucleotides: TGTGCCAGCAGCCTGGGACTAGCGGGGGAGGGAGAGGAGACCCAGTACTTC. This codes for CASSLGLAGEGEETQYF.

The rearrangement uses TRBV2 and TRBJ2-7; the match to TRBD2 covers 9 bases. J lost 5 bases, V lost 8 bases, and 16 bases had no gene match. Per germline, CDR1 SNHLY and CDR2 FYNNEI. The CDR3 extends over 16 amino acids. The DNA for the CDR3 is TGTGCCAGCCTTCCGAATTGGCGGGAGGGCTTGGACGAGCAGTACTTC. Protein sequence: CASLPNWREGLDEQYF.

This clone is a singleton in its sample. The chain uses TRBV9 and TRBJ2-7; D uncertain. V lost 0 bases and J 2 bases, leaving 6 bases between the germline ends. Germline CDR1 is SGDLS and CDR2 is YYNGEE. The CDR3 is 13 residues long. CDR3 nucleotide sequence: TGTGCCAGCAGCGTAGACCCAGCCTACGAGCAGTACTTC. Translated: CASSVDPAYEQYF.

The V gene is TRBV5-6, the J gene TRBJ1-3; D may be TRBD1 (5 bases). The V end was cut by 4 bases, the J end by 0 bases, with 14 bases between. Per the germline V gene, CDR1 is SGHDT and CDR2 is YYEEEE. CDR3 length: 16 amino acids. In DNA form, the CDR3 reads TGTGCCAGCAGCGAAGAGGCCCAGGGCTCTGGAAACACCATATATTTT. This sequence encodes CASSEEAQGSGNTIYF.

This chain joins TRBV2 and TRBJ2-7; TRBD1 might be the D (5 bases). V shed 8 bases and J shed 0 bases, with 14 bases lying between them. Germline V lookup: CDR1 SNHLY, CDR2 FYNNEI. This CDR3 has 14 amino acids. This CDR3 is CASLGYTGSYEQYF. The CDR3 DNA reads as TGTGCCAGCCTCGGGTACACAGGCTCCTACGAGCAGTACTTC.

The chain combines TRBV9 with TRBJ2-1; no definite D call. V lost 5 bases to trimming and J lost 7 bases, with 19 bases between them. The CDR3 is 15 amino acids. Germline lookup yields CDR1 SGDLS and CDR2 YYNGEE. The CDR3 nucleotides are TGTGCCAGCAGTTCACCCTCCACCCTAGGGAATGAGCAGTTCTTC. Protein product: CASSSPSTLGNEQFF.

The V gene is TRBV6-5, the J gene TRBJ1-1, with D tentatively TRBD1 (5 bases). Germline V CDR1 and CDR2: MNHEY, SVGAGI. V was clipped by 7 bases and J by 5 bases, with 8 bases between them. The CDR3 totals 11 residues. The chain's CDR3 is CASKEGTEAFF. DNA of the CDR3: TGTGCCAGCAAAGAGGGGACTGAAGCTTTCTTT.

CDR3: CASSWTDSGGDGYTF. Here the CDR3 DNA reads TGTGCCAGCAGCTGGACGGACAGCGGGGGCGATGGCTACACCTTC. This rearrangement joins TRBV5-6 to TRBJ1-2, with D possibly matching TRBD1 (6 bases). The ends were cut back, 3 bases at V and 6 bases at J, with 18 bases in the middle. The CDR3 consists of 15 residues. CDR1 and CDR2 from the germline V gene are SGHDT and YYEEEE.

V is TRBV5-1 and J is TRBJ2-5, with 11 nucleotides matching TRBD2. The length of the CDR3 is 17 residues. Germline V gives CDR1 SGHRS, CDR2 YFSETQ. V dropped 0 bases and J dropped 1; count of bases not matched to a gene: 5. CDR3 protein: CASSLALAGVSQETQYF. The CDR3 DNA reads TGCGCCAGCAGCTTGGCACTAGCGGGGGTATCCCAAGAGACCCAGTACTTC.

V gene TRBV20-1 combines with J gene TRBJ2-5; maybe TRBD2 (5 bases). Trimming stripped 6 bases from V and 5 bases from J, with 7 bases between. There are 10 residues in the CDR3. Germline V lookup: CDR1 DFQATT, CDR2 SNEGSKA (reference sequence). The CDR3 region is CSAGGETQYF. CDR3 in DNA: TGCAGTGCCGGCGGGGAGACCCAGTACTTC.